This TCR beta chain was identified in a study of CXCR3-negative and CXCR3-positive naive CD8 T cells. General study findings and limits: Naive cells positive for CXCR3 carried more hydrophobic TRB CDR3s than CXCR3-negative ones.

CDR1 and CDR2 from the germline V gene are MDHEN and SYDVKM. The CDR3 covers 14 residues. In regard to this clonotype: Its antigen is still unknown.

Each TRB cDNA library was prepared by 5' RACE (with UMI labels). No DNA is given; TCRdb re-called the 5' RACE reads and lists each CDR3 protein once. Its listing shows some 54,000 distinct CDR3 sequences. Input material: naive CXCR3+ CD8+ T cells from blood. Subset indicated: CD45RO-CCR7+CD27+CD95- naive CD8+ T cells expressing CXCR3 (TNR3+). This receptor was identified in a human donor in good health. Some clones in this sample may be carry-over from other donors' samples. V usage is TRBV28 and J usage is TRBJ2-1. The CDR3 reads CASTLMAVYNEQFF.